These 17 T cell receptor beta chains originate from one sample sequenced in a study of blood T cells in healthy people across ages. Primed by a sample-barcoded 5' primer and a J-beta primer mix, a second PCR proceeded for roughly 7 to 12 cycles. In TCRdb, the 5' RACE reads were re-called with MiXCR into one record per CDR3 protein. The table lists approximately 780,000 distinct CDR3 sequences, around a quarter of them singletons, with about 2.9% in the top ten. These sequences were also reported in another study, on T cells of mothers and their children.

The sample taken for sequencing was blood. The receptors were sampled from a boy between 10 and 17 years old in good health.

This clonotype was seen a handful of times. The rearrangement links TRBV7-3 to TRBJ2-1, with D uncertain. Trimming pared 1 base from V and 6 bases from J, leaving 7 bases between. CDR1 and CDR2 from the germline V gene are SGHTA and FQGTGA. The CDR3 has 13 residues. The CDR3: CASSLSGRNEQFF. The CDR3 region has the DNA TGTGCCAGCAGCTTAAGTGGGCGCAATGAGCAGTTCTTC.

The chain joins TRBV28 to TRBJ2-1; maybe TRBD2 (6 bases). Trimming cost V 10 bases and J 0 bases, with 10 bases left between them. This CDR3 has 13 amino acids. Germline lookup yields CDR1 MDHEN and CDR2 SYDVKM. CDR3 in amino acids: CATAGTSYNEQFF. The CDR3, as DNA: TGTGCCACCGCGGGGACCTCCTACAATGAGCAGTTCTTC.

This clonotype was observed a few times. The DNA of the CDR3 is TGTGCCAGCAGCCAGGGACGCTGGGCTGAGCAGTTCTTC. Protein sequence: CASSQGRWAEQFF. The chain carries TRBV7-6 and TRBJ2-5, with D perhaps matching TRBD1 or TRBD2 (5 bases each). With the DNA end fitting TRBJ2-1 better, the J assignment may be wrong. CDR1 SGHVS and CDR2 FNYEAQ come from the germline V gene. The CDR3 consists of 13 residues.

The table lists this clonotype with a few counts. The chain combines TRBV15 with TRBJ1-1; TRBD1 aligns across 7 bases. Germline CDR1 reads LNHNV; CDR2 reads YYDKDF (reference sequence). Trimming cost V 0 bases and J 1 base; bases outside gene matches: 5. The CDR3 covers 16 residues. CDR3: CATSRDLDRTNTEAFF. DNA for the CDR3: TGTGCCACCAGCAGAGATCTGGACAGGACGAACACTGAAGCTTTCTTT.

Concerning this clonotype: The junction does not match germline at one end; this may be a read error. V usage is TRBV13 and J usage is TRBJ1-2; 7 bases are shared with TRBD1. CDR3 size: 16 residues. In germline, CDR1 is PRHDT, CDR2 FYEKMQ (reference sequence). Written as DNA, the CDR3 is TGTGCCAGCAGCCCAGGACAGGCGGCCTTCGTGTATGGCTACGCCTTC. Translated: CASSPGQAAFVYGYAF. Filled out from reference TRBV13 and TRBJ1-2, the complete variable domain reads AAGVIQSPRHLIKEKRETATLKCYPIPRHDTVYWYQQGPGQDPQFLISFYEKMQSDKGSIPDRFSAQQFSDYHSELNMSSLELGDSALYFCASSPGQAAFVYGYAFGSGTRLTVV.

This clonotype occurred many times. The germline gene is not matched at one end of the junction; a read error may be the cause. The chain combines TRBV28 with TRBJ2-7; D gene ambiguous. The germline CDR1 and CDR2 sequences are MDHEN and SYDVKM. CDR3 length equals 12 residues. In DNA, the CDR3 is TGCGCCAGCAGCTTGCCTGGCTACGAGCAGTACTTC. Translating it yields CASSLPGYEQYF.

This clonotype was detected a few times. The genes are TRBV5-1 and TRBJ2-7; 8 bases are shared with TRBD1. Germline CDR1 SGHRS, CDR2 YFSETQ. Trimming cost V 4 bases and J 5 bases; bases outside gene matches: 11. The CDR3 loop spans 15 amino acids. CDR3: CASSVPTGGHDEQYF. The CDR3 DNA follows: TGCGCCAGCAGCGTACCTACAGGGGGACATGACGAGCAGTACTTC.

This clonotype was observed many times. V gene TRBV4-2 combines with J gene TRBJ2-5; 12 nucleotides align to TRBD2. The DNA end is a closer match to TRBJ2-1, so the J assignment may be wrong. The CDR3 covers 15 residues. Germline V gives CDR1 LGHNA, CDR2 YNFKEQ. In nucleotides, the CDR3 is TGTGCCAGCAGCCTACTAGCGGGGGGTCTCAATGAGCAGTTCTTC. Translation: CASSLLAGGLNEQFF.

In this sample, this clonotype turned up a few times. The rearrangement uses TRBV12-3 or TRBV12-4 and TRBJ2-5, with D perhaps TRBD1 or TRBD2 (7 bases each). There are 14 residues in the CDR3. V gave up 5 bases and J gave up 4 bases, with 14 bases separating them. CDR3 coding DNA: TGTGCCAGCAGTATGACAGGGAGGGGAGAGACCCAGTACTTC. This sequence encodes CASSMTGRGETQYF.

This chain uses TRBV12-3 or TRBV12-4 with TRBJ1-5; D gene uncertain. The CDR3 spans 13 residues. V shed 3 bases and J shed 6 bases, with 9 bases lying between them. The CDR3 nucleotides are TGTGCCAGCAGTTTCACGGAAGGTCAGCCCCAGCATTTT. Translating it yields CASSFTEGQPQHF.

The chain joins TRBV2 to TRBJ2-4; tentatively, D is TRBD2 (5 bases). This CDR3 contains 14 residues. V was cut by 8 bases and J by 1 base, with 12 bases left in between. CDR1 and CDR2 (germline): SNHLY, FYNNEI. CDR3 region: CASRGLVAKNIQYF. The DNA for the CDR3 is TGTGCCAGCCGCGGACTCGTGGCCAAAAACATTCAGTACTTC. Together with reference TRBV2 and TRBJ2-4, the CDR3 gives the full variable domain: EPEVTQTPSHQVTQMGQEVILRCVPISNHLYFYWYRQILGQKVEFLVSFYNNEISEKSEIFDDQFSVERPDGSNFTLKIRSTKLEDSAMYFCASRGLVAKNIQYFGAGTRLSVL.

This chain uses TRBV24-1 with TRBJ2-1, with a weak D call TRBD2 (6 bases). The CDR3 has 15 residues. Trimming cost V 1 base and J 6 bases, with 12 bases left between them. CDR1 KGHDR and CDR2 SFDVKD come from the germline V gene. CDR3 DNA: TGTGCCACCAGTGATTTAGTCCCCGGGGGCAATGAGCAGTTCTTC. Its translation is CATSDLVPGGNEQFF.

The J gene is TRBJ1-4, the V gene TRBV6-2 or TRBV6-3; D is uncertain. The germline gives CDR1 MNHEY, CDR2 SVGEGT. Trimming pared 6 bases from V and 5 bases from J, leaving 16 bases between. The CDR3 extends over 15 amino acids. CDR3 sequence: CASSPGPRANEKLFF. CDR3 DNA: TGTGCCAGCAGCCCTGGTCCTCGAGCGAATGAAAAACTGTTTTTT.

The chain has TRBV5-1 and TRBJ2-1, with 8 bases matching TRBD1. The germline CDR1 and CDR2 sequences are SGHRS and YFSETQ. Trimming cost V 4 bases and J 8 bases; bases outside gene matches: 11. The CDR3 has 15 residues. The CDR3 here is CASSDTGGKSDEQFF. CDR3 DNA sequence: TGCGCCAGCAGCGATACAGGGGGAAAGAGCGATGAGCAGTTCTTC.

The chain links TRBV4-2 to TRBJ2-7, with D tentatively TRBD2 (5 bases). The V and J ends lost 0 bases and 0 bases respectively, with 12 bases between them. This CDR3 region has 16 residues. Germline V gives CDR1 LGHNA, CDR2 YNFKEQ. CDR3 region: CASSQDSGLASYEQYF. The CDR3 DNA is TGTGCCAGCAGCCAAGACTCCGGCCTAGCCTCCTACGAGCAGTACTTC.

The chain recombines TRBV12-3 or TRBV12-4 with TRBJ2-4, with D perhaps TRBD1 or TRBD2 (5 bases each). This CDR3 has 16 amino acids. Trimming removed 5 bases at V and 5 bases at J, with 19 bases between. In DNA, the CDR3 is TGTGCCAGCAGTCCCAGTCCGGGGCGGCTGGAAAACATTCAGTACTTC. Translating gives CASSPSPGRLENIQYF.

The chain couples TRBV5-1 to TRBJ1-3; D is possibly TRBD1 (5 bases). The ends were cut back, 0 bases at V and 0 bases at J, with 10 bases in the middle. The CDR3 runs to 16 residues. Germline loops: CDR1 SGHRS, CDR2 YFSETQ. CDR3: CASSLAGPLSGNTIYF. In DNA, the CDR3 is TGCGCCAGCAGCTTGGCGGGACCGCTCTCTGGAAACACCATATATTTT.